The 20 T cell receptor beta chains below were found in one sample sequenced in a study of blood T cell repertoires in COVID-19. TCRdb keeps only in-frame clones here, not all; method: immunoSEQ multiplex PCR. The repertoire holds approximately 130,000 clones, with about 86% as singletons. What was sequenced was peripheral blood. Source of these receptors: a man older than 75 with active or convalescent COVID-19.

The V and J genes are TRBV29-1 and TRBJ2-2; 8 bases are shared with TRBD2. In germline, CDR1 is SQVTM, CDR2 ANQGSEA. Germline trimming cut 6 bases from V and 3 bases from J; bases unmatched to any gene: 3. The CDR3 loop spans 13 amino acids. The chain's CDR3 is CSVRGADTGELFF. CDR3 nucleotide sequence: TGCAGCGTGCGGGGGGCGGACACCGGGGAGCTGTTTTTT.

The chain recombines TRBV7-9 with TRBJ1-2, with 11 bases aligning to TRBD1. Germline CDR1 SEHNR, CDR2 FQNEAQ (reference sequence). J lost 6 bases, V lost 4 bases, and 13 bases had no gene match. The CDR3 totals 17 residues. CDR3 loop: CASSSTDRGRVGNGYTF. CDR3 bases: TGTGCCAGCAGCTCTACGGACAGGGGGCGCGTCGGTAATGGCTACACCTTC. Together with reference TRBV7-9 and TRBJ1-2, the CDR3 gives the full variable domain: DTGVSQNPRHKITKRGQNVTFRCDPISEHNRLYWYRQTLGQGPEFLTYFQNEAQLEKSRLLSDRFSAERPKGSFSTLEIQRTEQGDSAMYLCASSSTDRGRVGNGYTFGSGTRLTVV.

V gene TRBV18 combines with J gene TRBJ2-7; 10 positions agree with TRBD1. This CDR3 contains 14 residues. CDR1 is KGHSH, CDR2 LQKENI, per germline. V lost 2 bases to trimming and J lost 7 bases; unmatched junction nucleotides: 5. CDR3 bases: TGTGCCAGCTCACCAAGACAGGGGGCTAGTGAGCAGTACTTC. Translation gives CASSPRQGASEQYF.

The chain couples TRBV18 to TRBJ1-2; 9 bases line up with TRBD1. Germline V lookup: CDR1 KGHSH, CDR2 LQKENI. This CDR3 spans 18 amino acids. V shed 3 bases and J 1 base; nucleotides not matched to a gene: 12. CDR3 residues: CASSPTGTGYLYNYGYTF. The CDR3 nucleotides are TGTGCCAGCTCACCCACCGGGACAGGGTATCTTTATAACTATGGCTACACCTTC.

The chain recombines TRBV19 with TRBJ2-3; a possible D gene is TRBD1 (6 bases). This CDR3 spans 16 amino acids. V was clipped by 5 bases and J by 0 bases, with 15 bases between them. The germline V gene encodes CDR1 LNHDA and CDR2 SQIVND (reference sequence). The CDR3 loop reads CASSGGTRPSTDTQYF. CDR3 DNA: TGTGCCAGTAGTGGGGGCACGCGGCCTAGCACAGATACGCAGTATTTT.

The CDR3 DNA follows: TGTGCCAGCAGTGATGTCGCAGACTCTGGAAACACCATATATTTT. It yields the protein CASSDVADSGNTIYF. This chain joins TRBV6-1 and TRBJ1-3; no definite D call. CDR1 and CDR2 (germline): MNHNS, SASEGT. The length of the CDR3 is 15 residues. V lost 3 bases and J 0 bases, leaving 9 bases between the germline ends.

The V call is TRBV2, the J call TRBJ1-2; 8 bases fit TRBD1. This CDR3 comprises 14 residues. J was trimmed by 7 bases and V by 6 bases; bases with no gene match: 10. The germline V gene encodes CDR1 SNHLY and CDR2 FYNNEI. The DNA of the CDR3 is TGTGCCAGCAGGGAGTACCGGACAGGGCTTGGCTACACCTTC. This codes for CASREYRTGLGYTF.

V is TRBV19 and J is TRBJ1-4, with D unresolved. Germline V CDR1 and CDR2: LNHDA, SQIVND (reference sequence). The CDR3 runs 15 residues. Trimming removed 5 bases at V and 2 bases at J, with 12 bases between. CDR3 in amino acids: CASSRQRETNEKLFF. CDR3 in DNA: TGTGCCAGTAGTCGGCAGAGGGAGACTAATGAAAAACTGTTTTTT.

This chain uses TRBV6-5 with TRBJ2-7; TRBD1 agrees at 7 bases. The germline CDR1 and CDR2 sequences are MNHEY and SVGAGI. Germline trimming cut 6 bases from V and 2 bases from J; bases unmatched to any gene: 4. The CDR3 loop spans 13 amino acids. The CDR3 spells CASRHRGPYEQYF. CDR3 coding DNA: TGTGCCAGCAGGCACAGGGGTCCCTACGAGCAGTACTTC.

The J gene is TRBJ2-1, the V gene TRBV12-3 or TRBV12-4; D not certain. CDR3 size: 13 residues. Trimming took off 5 bases at V and 2 bases at J, with 7 bases between the two ends. As DNA, the CDR3 is TGTGCCAGCAGTATCGGTCCCTACAATGAGCAGTTCTTC. Amino acids: CASSIGPYNEQFF.

The CDR3 nucleotides read TGCAGTGCTAGTCTAGCGGACACAGATACGCAGTATTTT. Residues: CSASLADTDTQYF. The genes are TRBV20-1 and TRBJ2-3; 7 bases are shared with TRBD2. This CDR3 contains 13 residues. Germline V gene sequence: CDR1 DFQATT, CDR2 SNEGSKA (reference sequence). V shed 3 bases and J 2 bases; nucleotides not matched to a gene: 2.

The CDR3 region has the DNA TGTGCCAGCAGTCCCGGACAGGGTAATGAAAAACTGTTTTTT. Residues: CASSPGQGNEKLFF. The chain employs TRBV27 and TRBJ1-4; 8 nucleotides agree with TRBD1. J lost 4 bases, V lost 5 bases, and 3 bases had no gene match. Germline V gene data show CDR1 as MNHEY and CDR2 as SMNVEV (reference sequence). The CDR3 length is 14 residues.

This rearrangement joins TRBV19 to TRBJ2-3, with 11 bases matching TRBD2. The CDR3 loop spans 15 amino acids. The junction had 5 bases not matched to a gene; V was cut back by 5 bases and J by 4 bases. The germline V gene encodes CDR1 LNHDA and CDR2 SQIVND (reference sequence). CDR3 region: CASSATSGGADTQYF. The CDR3 DNA follows: TGTGCCAGTAGTGCCACTAGCGGGGGTGCAGATACGCAGTATTTT.

CDR3 sequence (DNA): TGTGCCAGCAGTGACCAGCGGTCGAATGAGCAGTTCTTC. Amino acids: CASSDQRSNEQFF. J is TRBJ2-1 and V is TRBV6-1, with D possibly matching TRBD2 (5 bases). The germline CDR1 and CDR2 sequences are MNHNS and SASEGT. V gave up 3 bases and J gave up 7 bases, with 10 bases separating them. CDR3 length equals 13 residues.

V is TRBV7-2 and J is TRBJ2-1; maybe TRBD1 (6 bases). The CDR3 consists of 16 residues. V was pared by 4 bases and J by 5 bases, with 18 bases between. Germline CDR1 SGHTA, CDR2 FQGNSA. The CDR3 DNA reads as TGTGCCAGCAGCTCCTCGCTGGAAGGGGGTAACAATGAGCAGTTCTTC. Encoded protein: CASSSSLEGGNNEQFF.

V is TRBV18 and J is TRBJ1-2, with 7 positions matching TRBD1. The CDR3 is 14 amino acids. From germline, CDR1 is KGHSH and CDR2 LQKENI. The trim removed 8 bases at V and 5 bases at J, leaving 11 bases unmatched. In DNA form, the CDR3 reads TGTGCCAGCGCGACAGGGAACGGGCCTTATGGCTACACCTTC. The encoded protein is CASATGNGPYGYTF.

The genes are TRBV19 and TRBJ2-1, with a weak D call TRBD1 (5 bases). CDR3 length: 15 residues. CDR1 is LNHDA, CDR2 SQIVND, per germline (reference sequence). V shed 0 bases and J shed 6 bases, with 12 bases lying between them. The CDR3 region has the DNA TGTGCCAGTAGTATAGAGGGCAGGGTGAGCAATGAGCAGTTCTTC. Its translation is CASSIEGRVSNEQFF. Together with reference TRBV19 and TRBJ2-1, the CDR3 gives the full variable domain: DGGITQSPKYLFRKEGQNVTLSCEQNLNHDAMYWYRQDPGQGLRLIYYSQIVNDFQKGDIAEGYSVSREKKESFPLTVTSAQKNPTAFYLCASSIEGRVSNEQFFGPGTRLTVL.

This sequence joins TRBV28 and TRBJ1-2; D uncertain. The germline CDR1 and CDR2 sequences are MDHEN and SYDVKM. Trimming shortened V by 8 bases and J by 2 bases, and 12 bases separated the two germline ends. The CDR3 covers 13 residues. The CDR3 reads CASPKQRNYGYTF. As DNA, the CDR3 is TGTGCCAGCCCCAAGCAGAGGAACTATGGCTACACCTTC.

The V gene is TRBV14, the J gene TRBJ2-3; D is ambiguous. The CDR3 has 12 amino acids. The germline V gene has CDR1 SGHDN and CDR2 FVKESK. Trimming pared 1 base from V and 5 bases from J, leaving 4 bases between. The CDR3 DNA follows: TGTGCCAGCAGCCAAGCTTTAGATACGCAGTATTTT. Encoded protein: CASSQALDTQYF.

This chain links TRBV7-2 with TRBJ1-3; D is unresolved. The CDR3 runs to 16 residues. Germline loops: CDR1 SGHTA, CDR2 FQGNSA. The V gene lost 0 bases and the J gene lost 0 bases, with 9 bases spanning the gap. In nucleotides, the CDR3 is TGTGCCAGCAGCTTAGCACAGCTGAACTCTGGAAACACCATATATTTT. Its protein is CASSLAQLNSGNTIYF.